Listed below are T cell receptor beta chains from one sample, sequenced in a study of shared clonotypes between healthy human individuals. Libraries were prepared by immunoSEQ multiplex PCR; TCRdb keeps only in-frame clonotypes and omits some of them. The table has roughly 1,500,000 clones, just under 99% seen once; the top ten hold roughly 0.36%. Sample: naive CD4+ T cells sorted from blood. The receptors were gathered from a man aged 25-45 years in good health. The CDR3 runs from the conserved cysteine through the conserved F or W. The order of the fields is J gene, clone size, V gene, D gene, CDR3 protein, CDR3 DNA. The D gene is left open where the match is weak. Size values are once, few and many counts, or a class for expanded clones, and some rows have none.

>TRBJ1-4|NA|TRBV18|TRBD1
CASSPGTGSEKLFF
TGTGCCAGCTCACCAGGGACAGGGTCTGAAAAACTGTTTTTT
>TRBJ2-2|NA|TRBV7-6|TRBD2
CASKPELASGSTGELFF
TGTGCCAGCAAACCAGAGCTGGCTAGCGGGAGTACCGGGGAGCTGTTTTTT
>TRBJ2-3|NA|TRBV7-9|NA
CASSLASGTDTQYF
TGTGCCAGCAGCTTAGCGAGTGGGACAGATACGCAGTATTTT
>TRBJ1-1|NA|TRBV9|NA
CASSVVAEQNTEAFF
TGTGCCAGCAGCGTAGTGGCAGAACAGAACACTGAAGCTTTCTTT
>TRBJ2-1|NA|TRBV5-1|NA
CASSAGLNNEQFF
TGCGCCAGCAGCGCCGGACTTAATAATGAGCAGTTCTTC
>TRBJ2-1|NA|TRBV6-5|TRBD2
CASSQLAGVSNEQFF
TGTGCCAGCAGCCAACTAGCGGGAGTTTCAAATGAGCAGTTCTTC
>TRBJ1-4|NA|TRBV6-6|NA
CASSYPREGGEKLFF
TGTGCCAGCAGTTACCCCAGGGAGGGGGGTGAAAAACTGTTTTTT
>TRBJ2-7|once|TRBV5-1|NA
CASSLGREGAEQYF
TGCGCCAGCAGCTTGGGCAGGGAAGGGGCCGAGCAGTACTTC
>TRBJ2-3|NA|TRBV6-1|NA
CASRPVPTDTQYF
TGTGCCAGCAGACCCGTACCGACAGATACGCAGTATTTT
>TRBJ2-4|NA|TRBV9|NA
CASSVGARNIQYF
TGTGCCAGCAGCGTAGGGGCGAGAAACATTCAGTACTTC
>TRBJ2-7|NA|TRBV5-4|NA
CASGRSEVPSYEQYF
TGTGCCAGCGGGCGGTCGGAAGTCCCTTCCTACGAGCAGTACTTC
>TRBJ2-5|NA|TRBV5-6|NA
CASSGTGMGTQYF
TGTGCCAGCAGCGGGACCGGGATGGGGACCCAGTACTTC
>TRBJ2-2|NA|TRBV7-9|NA
CASRLGQNTGELFF
TGTGCCAGCAGACTGGGACAAAACACCGGGGAGCTGTTTTTT
>TRBJ1-5|NA|TRBV19|NA
CASSIVLTRGNQPQHF
TGTGCCAGTAGTATAGTCCTTACAAGGGGCAATCAGCCCCAGCATTTT
>TRBJ1-4|NA|TRBV18|NA
CASSPPRGELFF
TGTGCCAGCTCACCACCTCGGGGGGAACTGTTTTTT
>TRBJ2-3|NA|TRBV11-3|NA
CASSLSDGDTQYF
TGTGCCAGCAGCCTATCAGACGGAGATACGCAGTATTTT
>TRBJ2-7|NA|TRBV28|TRBD2
CASRRGGFYEQYF
TGTGCCAGCAGGAGGGGAGGGTTCTACGAGCAGTACTTC
>TRBJ1-1|NA|TRBV11-2|NA
CASSPLRGAWTEAFF
TGTGCCAGCAGCCCACTCCGGGGGGCATGGACTGAAGCTTTCTTT
>TRBJ2-5|NA|TRBV5-1|TRBD1
CASSLEGQGFFFQETQYF
TGCGCCAGCAGCTTGGAAGGACAGGGGTTTTTTTTTCAAGAGACCCAGTACTTC
>TRBJ2-1|NA|TRBV6-1|NA
CAAAPLPINNEQFF
TGTGCCGCTGCACCCTTACCTATTAACAATGAGCAGTTCTTC
>TRBJ2-7|NA|TRBV28|TRBD1
CASSFTGGVSREQYF
TGTGCCAGCAGCTTTACAGGGGGCGTCTCGCGCGAGCAGTACTTC
>TRBJ2-7|NA|TRBV2|TRBD1
CASYFGQGNEQYF
TGTGCCAGTTACTTCGGACAGGGGAACGAGCAGTACTTC
>TRBJ1-1|NA|TRBV5-5|NA
CASSLDHGTEAFF
TGTGCCAGCAGCTTGGACCATGGCACTGAAGCTTTCTTT
>TRBJ2-2|once|TRBV2|TRBD1
CAGSLGQGETGELFF
TGTGCCGGATCCTTGGGACAGGGGGAAACCGGGGAGCTGTTTTTT
>TRBJ2-7|NA|TRBV28|TRBD1
CASSALEGAAYEQYF
TGTGCCAGCAGCGCTTTAGAGGGGGCGGCCTACGAGCAGTACTTC
>TRBJ2-2|NA|TRBV6-5|TRBD1
CASSSGTGRTGELFF
TGTGCCAGCAGTTCCGGGACAGGGCGGACCGGGGAGCTGTTTTTT
>TRBJ2-1|NA|TRBV9|TRBD2
CASSPQGLVGPNEQFF
TGTGCCAGCAGCCCTCAGGGACTAGTGGGGCCCAATGAGCAGTTCTTC
>TRBJ2-6|NA|TRBV28|NA
CASSLTGVGANVLTF
TGTGCCAGCAGTTTAACCGGGGTTGGGGCCAACGTCCTGACTTTC
>TRBJ2-1|NA|TRBV29-1|TRBD1
CSVGRDRTLYNEQFF
TGCAGCGTTGGACGGGACAGGACCCTATACAATGAGCAGTTCTTC
>TRBJ1-4|NA|TRBV28|NA
CASSFSSGAGKKLFF
TGTGCCAGCAGTTTCTCGTCAGGGGCCGGGAAAAAACTGTTTTTT
>TRBJ2-1|NA|TRBV19|NA
CASRGLFNEQFF
TGTGCCAGCCGGGGCCTTTTCAATGAGCAGTTCTTC
>TRBJ2-5|once|TRBV2|NA
CASSGTGQETQYF
TGTGCCAGCAGTGGTACAGGCCAAGAGACCCAGTACTTC
>TRBJ1-1|NA|TRBV11-2|NA
CASSSHGGTEAFF
TGTGCCAGCAGCAGCCACGGAGGAACTGAAGCTTTCTTT
>TRBJ2-3|NA|TRBV27|NA
CASSPGDGMGTDTQYF
TGTGCCAGCAGTCCGGGAGACGGGATGGGGACAGATACGCAGTATTTT
>TRBJ2-7|NA|TRBV11-2|NA
CASSLDLGTASYEQYF
TGTGCCAGCAGCTTAGATCTTGGGACGGCATCCTACGAGCAGTACTTC
>TRBJ1-5|NA|TRBV9|NA
CASSVGSLVEGPYSNQPQHF
TGTGCCAGCAGCGTAGGTTCACTTGTTGAGGGACCCTATAGCAATCAGCCCCAGCATTTT
>TRBJ2-3|NA|TRBV10-1|NA
CASSENLPSTDTQYF
TGCGCCAGCAGTGAGAATCTGCCCAGCACAGATACGCAGTATTTT
>TRBJ2-1|once|TRBV5-4|NA
CASSFGTYNEQFF
TGTGCCAGCAGCTTTGGCACATACAATGAGCAGTTCTTC
>TRBJ2-7|NA|TRBV9|NA
CASSVVAREGEQYF
TGTGCCAGCAGCGTAGTGGCTAGAGAGGGGGAGCAGTACTTC
>TRBJ2-2|NA|TRBV7-9|TRBD2
CASSQGVLAVNTGELFF
TGTGCCAGCAGCCAAGGAGTACTAGCGGTTAACACCGGGGAGCTGTTTTTT
>TRBJ1-1|NA|TRBV10-3|NA
CAISEPPSQSEAFF
TGTGCCATCAGTGAGCCTCCCTCGCAAAGTGAAGCTTTCTTT
>TRBJ2-7|NA|TRBV5-6|TRBD2
CASSGDYGAGEQYF
TGTGCCAGCAGCGGGGACTACGGGGCTGGTGAGCAGTACTTC
>TRBJ2-3|NA|TRBV19|TRBD1
CASSHRGPVRTDTQYF
TGTGCCAGTAGTCACAGGGGGCCCGTAAGGACAGATACGCAGTATTTT